These 7 T cell receptor beta chains share one sample of origin, sequenced in a study of OX40 agonist ivuxolimab in advanced cancers. Only in-frame clones appear in the TCRdb table, and some are missing; sequencing was by immunoSEQ multiplex PCR. The table records 30,000 to 35,000 clones, roughly three quarters of them present only once. Sequencing was performed on CD4+ or CD8+ T cells sorted from blood, taken in a trial of the OX40 agonist ivuxolimab. These receptors came from an adult with an advanced solid tumor such as melanoma, head and neck, liver or kidney cancer.

This chain joins TRBV15 and TRBJ1-6; TRBD1 aligns across 9 bases. Unmatched junction bases numbered 4, after V lost 3 bases and J lost 10 bases. Germline V CDR1 and CDR2: LNHNV, YYDKDF (reference sequence). The CDR3 covers 14 residues. CDR3 sequence (DNA): TGTGCCACCAGCAGGGACAGGGGAAACTCACCCCTCCACTTT. Protein product: CATSRDRGNSPLHF.

The chain employs TRBV2 and TRBJ2-1, with no clear D. CDR1 is SNHLY and CDR2 is FYNNEI in the germline V gene. The V gene lost 4 bases and the J gene lost 6 bases, with 7 bases spanning the gap. The CDR3 has 12 amino acids. The CDR3 nucleotides read TGTGCCAGCAGTGCCTTTTTCAATGAGCAGTTCTTC. Protein product: CASSAFFNEQFF.

The chain carries TRBV28 and TRBJ1-4; D unresolved. Trimming shortened V by 2 bases and J by 8 bases, and 24 bases separated the two germline ends. From germline, CDR1 is MDHEN and CDR2 SYDVKM. The CDR3 has 18 amino acids. The CDR3 loop reads CASSLTGRAARAGEKLFF. Written as DNA, the CDR3 is TGTGCCAGCAGTTTAACCGGGCGGGCAGCCCGGGCTGGGGAAAAACTGTTTTTT.

The CDR3 here is CASSLTRGTDTQYF. Here the CDR3 DNA reads TGTGCCAGCAGCTTAACTAGAGGCACAGATACGCAGTATTTT. V and J are TRBV7-3 and TRBJ2-3; D not certain. This CDR3 has 14 residues. Trimming cost V 0 bases and J 1 base, with 5 bases left between them. The germline V gene has CDR1 SGHTA and CDR2 FQGTGA.

The rearrangement links TRBV11-3 to TRBJ2-1; 11 nucleotides line up with TRBD2. This CDR3 has 17 residues. Germline V CDR1 and CDR2: SGHNT, YENEEA. Unmatched junction bases numbered 13, after V lost 4 bases and J lost 8 bases. CDR3 residues: CASSSGPTSGSSDEQFF. The CDR3 DNA is TGTGCCAGCAGCTCAGGGCCCACTAGCGGGAGTAGCGATGAGCAGTTCTTC.

The chain is built from TRBV2 and TRBJ1-5; 7 nucleotides match TRBD1. The CDR3 spans 13 residues. In germline, CDR1 is SNHLY, CDR2 FYNNEI. Trimming cost V 3 bases and J 4 bases; bases outside gene matches: 0. This CDR3 reads CASSDRGNQPQHF. CDR3 coding DNA: TGTGCCAGCAGTGACAGGGGGAATCAGCCCCAGCATTTT. Filled out from reference TRBV2 and TRBJ1-5, the complete variable domain reads EPEVTQTPSHQVTQMGQEVILRCVPISNHLYFYWYRQILGQKVEFLVSFYNNEISEKSEIFDDQFSVERPDGSNFTLKIRSTKLEDSAMYFCASSDRGNQPQHFGDGTRLSIL.

CDR3 bases: TGTGCCAGTAGTTCTCGGGGGACCGGGGAGCTGTTTTTT. This gives the protein CASSSRGTGELFF. The rearrangement uses TRBV19 and TRBJ2-2, with D possibly being TRBD2 (6 bases). With 5 bases removed from V and 5 bases from J, the gap between germline ends came to 9 bases. Per germline, CDR1 LNHDA and CDR2 SQIVND (reference sequence). The CDR3 sequence is 13 residues long.